This record covers a single TCR beta chain. Its target is unknown. The authors extracted RNA and reverse transcribed it into cDNA as the sequencing template. The protocol was immunoSEQ multiplex PCR, while the TCRdb copy is restricted to in-frame clones and leaves out a portion. Among 90,000 to 100,000 clones, roughly three fifths were seen once, and the ten largest hold 15% to 19%. V lost 1 base, J lost 7 bases, and 10 bases lay in between. Germline CDR1 SGHTA, CDR2 FQGNSA. There are 13 residues in the CDR3. Described treatment: oral pan-JAK inhibitor, 5-10 mg twice daily. In alopecia areata patients, both lesional scalp punch biopsies and peripheral blood were collected. This entry comes from a study of CD8+ T cells in alopecia areata. Overall study results and limits: Lesional scalp exceeded normal scalp in clonality, especially in alopecia totalis/universalis. Clonality in the scalp and expanded CD8+ clones ranked among the top 100 were significantly decreased by tofacitinib.

This chain uses TRBV7-2 with TRBJ1-1; D not resolved. The TCR originated in a human donor with alopecia areata. Source: CD8+ T cells sorted from blood, taken at week 4, from a patient treated with tofacitinib. The CDR3 DNA is TGTGCCAGCAGCTTAGGGTTCGGACTTGAAGCTTTCTTT. Protein: CASSLGFGLEAFF.